This TCR beta chain was obtained from a study of tumor-infiltrating lymphocytes in primary liver carcinoma. The overall study: The yield of productive TCRbeta reads per sample was roughly 3.65 to 7.5 million and was similar across tissue types. Whole-study results and caveats: Significantly greater top-250-clone fractions characterized tumors relative to blood (p = 0.039).

Total RNA (about 500 ng) served as template for TCR beta cDNA synthesis primed by a constant-region primer. Three nested multiplex PCR rounds of slightly modified ARM-PCR generated TCR beta libraries. A single record per CDR3 protein comes from TCRdb applying MiXCR to the multiplex PCR reads. The table records under 30,000 distinct CDR3 sequences, around 84% of them present only once. Remarks on this clonotype: The antigen is unknown. The junction does not match germline at one end; this may be a read error.

Co-extraction of both nucleic acids (RNA and DNA) used about 17-31 mg of unsorted bulk tissue. Collection of samples drew on five separate regions of each tumor. This TCR was recovered from a man in his forties with primary liver carcinoma and hepatitis B virus infection. The sequencing sample was made of liver tumor tissue from sampling region 3. Subset of the sample: tumor region T3, left-lateral pole.

The CDR3 region is CASSQEFRGKESVTNGKLFF. CDR3 sequence (DNA): TGTGCCAGCAGCCAAGAGTTTCGGGGAAAGGAGTCTGTAACTAATGGAAAACTGTTTTTT. The rearrangement uses TRBV4-2 and TRBJ1-4; no definite D call. The V gene's germline CDR1 is LGHNA and CDR2 YNFKEQ. The CDR3 contains 20 residues.